The 28 T cell receptor beta chains reported below all come from one sample, sequenced in a study of beta chain features in type 1 diabetes. No antigen has been identified for these receptors. Expressed TCRB transcripts were sequenced because the entire RNA isolate underwent reverse transcription. TCRdb keeps only in-frame clones here, not all; method: immunoSEQ multiplex PCR. Of hundreds of thousands of clones in the sample, 9.3% were seen once. Study findings and constraints: Shortening that was moderate but significant affected the TCRB CDR3s of Type 1 diabetes patients in all four CD4+ subsets.

Sequenced input: central memory CD4+ T cells from blood. These TCRs come from a man aged 30 to 39 with type 1 diabetes.

This clone was recorded a few times. The gene calls are TRBV20-1 and TRBJ1-2, with TRBD1 as a possible D gene (5 bases). The CDR3 has 10 residues. Germline V lookup: CDR1 DFQATT, CDR2 SNEGSKA (reference sequence). Trimming took 6 bases from V and 7 from J, leaving 9 bases between them. The CDR3 DNA reads as TGCAGTGCCGGGGACTCTGGCTACACCTTC. It encodes CSAGDSGYTF.

The chain combines TRBV25-1 with TRBJ2-2, with 7 bases lining up with TRBD1. Per the germline V gene, CDR1 is MGHDK and CDR2 is SYGVNS. The V and J ends lost 4 bases and 5 bases, in that order; junction bases with no gene match: 10. CDR3 size: 16 residues. This chain's CDR3 is CASSAENRGGTGELFF. Written as DNA, the CDR3 is TGTGCCAGCAGTGCCGAAAACAGGGGTGGGACCGGGGAGCTGTTTTTT. Based on the CDR3 plus reference TRBV25-1 and TRBJ2-2, the full variable domain is EADIYQTPRYLVIGTGKKITLECSQTMGHDKMYWYQQDPGMELHLIHYSYGVNSTEKGDLSSESTVSRIRTEHFPLTLESARPSHTSQYLCASSAENRGGTGELFFGEGSRLTVL.

This clone has only a few counts. This chain joins TRBV7-9 and TRBJ2-2; D gene ambiguous. Trimming took off 5 bases at V and 3 bases at J, with 7 bases between the two ends. The germline gives CDR1 SEHNR, CDR2 FQNEAQ (reference sequence). The CDR3 loop spans 13 amino acids. The CDR3 loop reads CASSPDHTGELFF. In nucleotides, the CDR3 is TGTGCCAGCAGCCCAGACCACACCGGGGAGCTGTTTTTT.

This clone was seen many times. The V call is TRBV28, the J call TRBJ1-1, with D unclear. CDR3 length: 14 amino acids. V was shortened by 4 bases and J by 3 bases, with 12 bases between the two germline ends. Germline assignment: CDR1 MDHEN and CDR2 SYDVKM. The CDR3 loop is CASSSGGQDTEAFF. CDR3 nucleotides: TGTGCCAGCAGTTCAGGAGGGCAGGACACTGAAGCTTTCTTT. Full variable domain (rest looked up from reference TRBV28 and TRBJ1-1): DVKVTQSSRYLVKRTGEKVFLECVQDMDHENMFWYRQDPGLGLRLIYFSYDVKMKEKGDIPEGYSVSREKKERFSLILESASTNQTSMYLCASSSGGQDTEAFFGQGTRLTVV.

The chain couples TRBV7-2 to TRBJ2-3, with 8 bases fitting TRBD2. In germline, CDR1 is SGHTA, CDR2 FQGNSA. CDR3 length: 13 residues. V shed 7 bases, J shed 4 bases, and the junction held 4 bases outside the gene matches. The CDR3 region has the DNA TGTGCCAGCACCAGCGGGGGTGCAGATACGCAGTATTTT. Residues: CASTSGGADTQYF.

The genes are TRBV4-1 and TRBJ2-7, with 8 bases that match TRBD1. The CDR3 has 17 amino acids. The V and J ends lost 0 bases and 2 bases, in that order; junction bases with no gene match: 9. Germline values: CDR1 MGHRA, CDR2 YSYEKL. The CDR3 DNA reads as TGCGCCAGCAGCCAAGAGTTTGGGACAGGTTGGACCTACGAGCAGTACTTC. Translating gives CASSQEFGTGWTYEQYF.

The chain combines TRBV7-2 with TRBJ2-5, with 9 bases fitting TRBD2. Trimming removed 5 bases from V and 5 bases from J; junction bases left unmatched: 12. The CDR3 runs 16 residues. Germline loops: CDR1 SGHTA, CDR2 FQGNSA. CDR3 in amino acids: CASSPPRSSGTETQYF. The DNA of the CDR3 is TGTGCCAGCAGCCCCCCCCGGTCTAGCGGGACGGAGACCCAGTACTTC.

V usage is TRBV11-2 and J usage is TRBJ2-6; no definite D call. CDR3 size: 15 residues. V was trimmed by 3 bases and J by 0 bases, leaving 6 bases between them. CDR1 is SGHAT and CDR2 is FQNNGV in the germline V gene. DNA for the CDR3: TGTGCCAGCAGCTTCGCGACCTCTGGGGCCAACGTCCTGACTTTC. Its protein product is CASSFATSGANVLTF.

As to this clone: Other DNA sequences from this sample encode an identical CDR3 as well. This rearrangement joins TRBV7-2 to TRBJ2-3; D is uncertain. The CDR3 totals 12 residues. V shed 1 base and J shed 5 bases, with 4 bases lying between them. Looked up from germline, CDR1 is SGHTA and CDR2 is FQGNSA. The CDR3 region is CASSLVEDTQYF. CDR3 DNA: TGTGCCAGCAGCTTAGTGGAAGATACGCAGTATTTT.

This clone was observed a handful of times. V and J are TRBV7-2 and TRBJ1-2, with D tentatively TRBD1 (6 bases). CDR1 and CDR2 (germline): SGHTA, FQGNSA. With 2 bases removed from V and 4 bases from J, the gap between germline ends came to 14 bases. This CDR3 contains 15 residues. CDR3 nucleotide sequence: TGTGCCAGCAGCTTATCACAGGGAACGTTCTATGGCTACACCTTC. This gives the protein CASSLSQGTFYGYTF.

This clone has just a few counts. The chain employs TRBV5-6 and TRBJ2-2; 7 bases agree with TRBD1. Unmatched junction bases numbered 7, after V lost 5 bases and J lost 0 bases. CDR3 length equals 16 residues. Germline V gene lookup returns CDR1 SGHDT and CDR2 YYEEEE. CDR3 sequence: CASRSQGSANTGELFF. In DNA form, the CDR3 reads TGTGCCAGCAGGTCACAGGGGTCCGCGAACACCGGGGAGCTGTTTTTT.

This clone was seen only a few times. J is TRBJ2-2 and V is TRBV2; weak D call: TRBD1 (7 bases). V gave up 7 bases and J gave up 4 bases, with 13 bases separating them. Germline lookup yields CDR1 SNHLY and CDR2 FYNNEI. The CDR3 covers 14 residues. CDR3 DNA sequence: TGTGCCAGCACGGCAGGGGGGCGCACCGGGGAGCTGTTTTTT. Its protein is CASTAGGRTGELFF.

There are a few counts of this clone. The V call is TRBV6-6, the J call TRBJ1-2, with 9 bases lining up with TRBD1. Trimming cost V 2 bases and J 2 bases; bases outside gene matches: 3. There are 15 residues in the CDR3. The germline V gene encodes CDR1 MNHNY and CDR2 SVGAGI (reference sequence). CDR3 DNA: TGTGCCAGCAGTTACGGGGACAGGGCGAACTATGGCTACACCTTC. Amino acids: CASSYGDRANYGYTF.

This clone was counted ten times or more. The V gene is TRBV19, the J gene TRBJ2-3, with 12 bases lining up with TRBD1. Germline trimming cut 10 bases from V and 6 bases from J; bases unmatched to any gene: 5. From germline, CDR1 is LNHDA and CDR2 SQIVND (reference sequence). This CDR3 is built from 13 residues. CDR3 amino acids: CATRDRGRDTQYF. In DNA, the CDR3 is TGTGCCACCCGGGACAGGGGGCGCGATACGCAGTATTTT. The full variable domain, its missing parts supplied by reference TRBV19 and TRBJ2-3, is DGGITQSPKYLFRKEGQNVTLSCEQNLNHDAMYWYRQDPGQGLRLIYYSQIVNDFQKGDIAEGYSVSREKKESFPLTVTSAQKNPTAFYLCATRDRGRDTQYFGPGTRLTVL.

This clone was seen a few times. The chain combines TRBV2 with TRBJ2-3, with 10 bases identical to TRBD2. V lost 7 bases, J lost 4 bases, and 8 bases stayed unmatched. The CDR3 has 15 residues. Germline V gene sequence: CDR1 SNHLY, CDR2 FYNNEI. The chain's CDR3 is CASMRGLAQADTQYF. CDR3 coding DNA: TGTGCCAGCATGAGGGGACTAGCGCAGGCAGATACGCAGTATTTT. The entire variable domain, with the rest obtained from reference TRBV2 and TRBJ2-3, is as follows: EPEVTQTPSHQVTQMGQEVILRCVPISNHLYFYWYRQILGQKVEFLVSFYNNEISEKSEIFDDQFSVERPDGSNFTLKIRSTKLEDSAMYFCASMRGLAQADTQYFGPGTRLTVL.

The V gene is TRBV5-6, the J gene TRBJ1-2; TRBD1 agrees at 7 bases. V lost 5 bases, J lost 4 bases, and 11 bases stayed unmatched. The CDR3 extends over 15 amino acids. Germline V CDR1 and CDR2: SGHDT, YYEEEE. The CDR3 loop is CASRETGTAGYGYTF. CDR3 in DNA: TGTGCCAGCAGGGAAACCGGGACAGCGGGCTATGGCTACACCTTC.

The chain combines TRBV15 with TRBJ1-5; D may be TRBD1 (5 bases). Trimming shortened V by 7 bases and J by 1 base, and 14 bases separated the two germline ends. The CDR3 covers 15 residues. Germline assignment: CDR1 LNHNV and CDR2 YYDKDF (reference sequence). The CDR3 DNA sequence: TGTGCCACCACCACGGGGGGAGGGAGCAATCAGCCCCAGCATTTT. Protein sequence: CATTTGGGSNQPQHF.

This sequence joins TRBV7-7 and TRBJ2-7; D is ambiguous. The CDR3 is made up of 13 amino acids. Germline lookup yields CDR1 SSHAT and CDR2 FNYEAQ (reference sequence). V was clipped by 4 bases and J by 6 bases, with 13 bases between them. The CDR3 loop reads CASSSQEFGEQYF. The CDR3 DNA sequence: TGTGCCAGCAGCTCTCAGGAATTCGGCGAGCAGTACTTC.

The genes are TRBV6-6 and TRBJ2-3; D may be TRBD1 (5 bases). Germline CDR1 and CDR2: MNHNY and SVGAGI (reference sequence). This CDR3 has 14 residues. V lost 8 bases, J lost 0 bases, and 12 bases lay in between. CDR3 DNA: TGTGCCAGCTGTCAGGGCACGAGCACAGATACGCAGTATTTT. Its translation: CASCQGTSTDTQYF.

This clone was recorded a few times. The chain carries TRBV28 and TRBJ1-2; 7 bases are a match to TRBD1. Germline assignment: CDR1 MDHEN and CDR2 SYDVKM. The CDR3 sequence is 14 residues long. Trimming cost V 6 bases and J 4 bases; bases outside gene matches: 8. CDR3 in DNA: TGTGCCAGCAGACCGGGACAGATCTTCTATGGCTACACCTTC. As protein: CASRPGQIFYGYTF.

There are a few counts of this clone. DNA for the CDR3: TGTGCCAGTAGTCCCCTGGGACAGGGGTCTCAGCCCCAGCATTTT. Translation: CASSPLGQGSQPQHF. J is TRBJ1-5 and V is TRBV19, with TRBD1 matching over 10 bases. V shed 5 bases and J 6 bases; nucleotides not matched to a gene: 7. The CDR3 loop spans 15 amino acids. Per germline, CDR1 LNHDA and CDR2 SQIVND (reference sequence).

The V call is TRBV2, the J call TRBJ1-1; weak D call: TRBD1 (5 bases). The germline V and J ends were trimmed by 8 bases and 0 bases, with 10 bases remaining between them. CDR1 and CDR2 (germline): SNHLY, FYNNEI. The CDR3 spans 13 residues. Here the CDR3 reads CASGQGVNTEAFF. The CDR3 DNA follows: TGTGCCAGCGGTCAGGGAGTGAACACTGAAGCTTTCTTT. The full variable domain, rest sourced from reference TRBV2 and TRBJ1-1, is EPEVTQTPSHQVTQMGQEVILRCVPISNHLYFYWYRQILGQKVEFLVSFYNNEISEKSEIFDDQFSVERPDGSNFTLKIRSTKLEDSAMYFCASGQGVNTEAFFGQGTRLTVV.

The chain combines TRBV6-5 with TRBJ1-2, with D unclear. Germline-derived CDR1 and CDR2 are MNHEY and SVGAGI. The ends were cut back, 2 bases at V and 14 bases at J, with 18 bases in the middle. The CDR3 consists of 13 residues. The CDR3 bases are TGTGCCAGCAGTTACCACGGGGAAACGACTGGGACCTTC. Amino acid sequence: CASSYHGETTGTF.

This rearrangement joins TRBV4-3 to TRBJ2-2; possibly TRBD2 for D (5 bases). With 0 bases removed from V and 15 bases from J, the gap between germline ends came to 14 bases. This CDR3 spans 13 amino acids. Germline CDR1 and CDR2: LGHNA and YSLEER. The CDR3 region is CASSQDQGSTVFF. DNA of the CDR3: TGCGCCAGCAGCCAAGATCAAGGGAGTACGGTGTTTTTT.

CDR3 nucleotides: TGTGCCAGCAGCCGCCCGGGACTAGCGGGCCTTGAGCAGTTCTTC. As protein: CASSRPGLAGLEQFF. The chain uses TRBV7-2 and TRBJ2-1; TRBD2 aligns across 12 bases. J lost 9 bases, V lost 5 bases, and 8 bases had no gene match. The CDR3 is made up of 15 amino acids. The germline CDR1 and CDR2 sequences are SGHTA and FQGNSA.

For this clone: Distinct nucleotide sequences in the sample also encode this CDR3. The rearrangement joins TRBV9 to TRBJ2-3, with 8 bases that match TRBD2. The CDR3 contains 16 residues. With V trimmed by 0 bases and J by 0 bases, 3 bases remained unmatched. Germline loops: CDR1 SGDLS, CDR2 YYNGEE. The CDR3 DNA sequence: TGTGCCAGCAGCGTAGCGGGGGGGGCTAGCACAGATACGCAGTATTTT. It specifies CASSVAGGASTDTQYF.

This clone was seen only a few times. CDR3 sequence (DNA): TGTGCCAGCAGTTACACATCCCGGGACACTACGCAGTATTTT. It specifies CASSYTSRDTTQYF. The chain employs TRBV6-5 and TRBJ2-3; maybe TRBD1 (6 bases). The V gene's germline CDR1 is MNHEY and CDR2 SVGAGI. V lost 2 bases and J 8 bases, leaving 14 bases between the germline ends. The CDR3 loop spans 14 amino acids.

This chain connects TRBV10-3 to TRBJ2-5; unclear D gene. This CDR3 is built from 13 residues. Germline CDR1 reads ENHRY; CDR2 reads SYGVKD. V lost 6 bases and J lost 2, with 10 bases in between. CDR3 DNA sequence: TGTGCCATCAGCTATGTATTACAAGAGACCCAGTACTTC. It codes for CAISYVLQETQYF.